Listed below are T cell receptor beta chains from one sample, sequenced in a study of cytomegalovirus exposure and HLA in healthy donors. Using immunoSEQ multiplex PCR, the repertoire was profiled, and TCRdb retains in-frame clones only, with some absent. The repertoire consists of 200,000 or so clones, with 75% to 90% occurring once and the leading ten covering approximately 6.3%. Sequenced sample: PBMCs. These receptors all come from a man aged 40-49 years in good health and CMV-seropositive. Both conserved end residues are part of each CDR3. D genes are given only for firm matches. Not every row has a clone size; where given, it reads once, few, many or a size class.

v_gene	j_gene	abundance	d_gene	CDR3aa	CDR3nt
TRBV7-3	TRBJ2-3	once	TRBD2	CASSHRLAGGPDTQYF	TGTGCCAGCAGCCATCGACTAGCGGGGGGGCCGGATACGCAGTATTTT
TRBV7-9	TRBJ2-7	.	TRBD2	CSSSSHRTESGGYEQYF	TGTTCCAGCAGCTCCCACAGGACTGAGAGCGGGGGATACGAGCAGTACTTC
TRBV28	TRBJ1-5	.	.	CGSGSNQPQHF	TGTGGAAGCGGTAGCAATCAGCCCCAGCATTTT
TRBV5-4	TRBJ2-2	.	.	CASSSGLNTGELFF	TGTGCCAGCAGCTCGGGACTTAACACCGGGGAGCTGTTTTTT
TRBV6-1	TRBJ2-5	.	.	CASSVHSRVQETQYF	TGTGCCAGCAGTGTCCATAGCAGGGTTCAGGAGACCCAGTACTTC
TRBV4-3	TRBJ1-1	few	TRBD1	CASSQGTRGPYTEAFF	TGCGCCAGCAGCCAAGGGACCAGGGGGCCTTACACTGAAGCTTTCTTT
TRBV7-2	TRBJ1-5	few	TRBD1	CASSLARTGGSQPQHF	TGTGCCAGCAGCTTGGCCAGGACAGGGGGATCCCAGCCCCAGCATTTT
TRBV9	TRBJ2-3	few	.	CASSATRDTQYF	TGTGCCAGCAGCGCTACCAGGGATACGCAGTATTTT
TRBV29-1	TRBJ2-2	.	.	CSVGQVYTGELFF	TGCAGCGTTGGACAGGTCTACACCGGGGAGCTGTTTTTT
TRBV5-4	TRBJ2-7	once	.	CASSSPGQGLLSSYEQYF	TGTGCCAGCAGCTCCCCGGGTCAGGGGCTTCTGAGCTCCTACGAGCAGTACTTC
TRBV28	TRBJ2-7	.	.	CASSSTREQYF	TGTGCCAGCAGTTCCACACGCGAGCAGTACTTC
TRBV5-1	TRBJ2-1	.	TRBD2	CASSPTWTSGGDEQFF	TGCGCCAGCAGCCCTACGTGGACTAGCGGCGGCGATGAGCAGTTCTTC
TRBV7-2	TRBJ2-4	.	.	CASSSLKGGLKNIQYF	TGTGCCAGCAGCTCCCTTAAGGGGGGGCTGAAAAACATTCAGTACTTC
TRBV10-2	TRBJ1-5	.	TRBD1	CASSATGSNQPQHF	TGCGCCAGCAGCGCGACAGGGAGCAATCAGCCCCAGCATTTT
TRBV28	TRBJ1-2	.	.	CASSLAGDNYGYTF	TGTGCCAGCAGTTTAGCAGGGGATAACTATGGCTACACCTTC
TRBV7-2	TRBJ1-2	once	TRBD1	CASSLGSGTALKGYTF	TGTGCCAGCAGCCTGGGCTCTGGGACAGCCCTGAAAGGCTACACCTTC
TRBV9	TRBJ1-2	.	TRBD1	CASSTSRQGNYGYTF	TGTGCCAGCAGCACCTCGAGACAGGGGAACTATGGCTACACCTTC
TRBV6-5	TRBJ2-1	.	TRBD1	CASRGQGDTYNEQFF	TGTGCCAGCAGGGGACAGGGGGACACCTACAATGAGCAGTTCTTC
TRBV30	TRBJ1-6	.	.	CAWSPSHNSPLHF	TGTGCCTGGAGTCCGTCCCATAATTCACCCCTCCACTTT
TRBV5-1	TRBJ2-5	.	TRBD1	CASSLSTGGSSETQYF	TGCGCCAGCAGCTTGTCTACAGGGGGCTCTAGCGAGACCCAGTACTTC
TRBV2	TRBJ1-5	.	TRBD1	CASSGDSRNQPQHF	TGTGCCAGCAGTGGGGACAGCCGGAATCAGCCCCAGCATTTT
TRBV6-6	TRBJ2-7	.	.	CASSQDSHEQYF	TGTGCCAGCAGCCAGGACAGCCACGAGCAGTACTTC
TRBV7-6	TRBJ1-2	.	TRBD1	CASSLTGAPYGYTF	TGTGCCAGCAGCTTAACAGGGGCTCCCTATGGCTACACCTTC
TRBV5-4	TRBJ2-7	.	.	CASSSTGQSSYEQYF	TGTGCCAGCAGTTCTACAGGTCAGAGCTCCTACGAGCAGTACTTC
TRBV5-1	TRBJ2-3	.	TRBD2	CASSLVAGGPNTDTQYF	TGCGCCAGCAGCTTGGTTGCGGGGGGGCCTAACACAGATACGCAGTATTTT
TRBV4-3	TRBJ2-1	once	.	CASSQVGGDGEQFF	TGCGCCAGCAGCCAAGTTGGCGGGGACGGTGAGCAGTTCTTC
TRBV2	TRBJ1-1	few	TRBD1	CASGQGQSTEAFF	TGTGCCAGCGGACAGGGCCAGAGCACTGAAGCTTTCTTT
TRBV5-1	TRBJ2-3	.	TRBD1	CASSRTGGTDTQYF	TGCGCCAGCAGCCGAACAGGGGGCACAGATACGCAGTATTTT
TRBV28	TRBJ2-1	.	.	CASSSSDNEQFF	TGTGCCAGCAGTTCCTCGGACAATGAGCAGTTCTTC
TRBV27	TRBJ1-1	.	.	CASTPERAGASEAFF	TGTGCCAGCACCCCGGAGAGGGCAGGGGCTTCTGAAGCTTTCTTT
TRBV7-2	TRBJ2-7	once	.	CASSLTIQGYEQYF	TGTGCCAGCAGCTTAACGATACAGGGTTACGAGCAGTACTTC
TRBV9	TRBJ1-5	.	TRBD1	CASSVRGGGRDRGLVGNQPQHF	TGTGCCAGCAGCGTAAGAGGAGGGGGACGAGACAGGGGGCTCGTTGGCAATCAGCCCCAGCATTTT
TRBV19	TRBJ1-1	.	TRBD1	CASWGQGASEAFF	TGTGCCAGTTGGGGACAGGGGGCTTCTGAAGCTTTCTTT